The 17 T cell receptor beta chains in this list originate from one sample, sequenced in a study of T cell changes during pregnancy in multiple sclerosis. The table came from immunoSEQ multiplex PCR; TCRdb's copy has only in-frame clones and leaves some out. Of some 70,000 clones in the sample, approximately 92% were seen once. Source: peripheral blood, taken in the second trimester of pregnancy. These receptor sequences come from a female donor in good health, enrolled as a control in a pregnancy study.

The CDR3 DNA reads as TGTGCCAGCAGCGTAGGAGAGGAGCTGTTTTTT. Residues: CASSVGEELFF. The rearrangement uses TRBV9 and TRBJ2-2; D unresolved. The V gene's germline CDR1 is SGDLS and CDR2 YYNGEE. The CDR3 sequence is 11 residues long. V lost 0 bases to trimming and J lost 10 bases, with 4 bases between them.

The chain uses TRBV7-8 and TRBJ1-6, with 7 nucleotides matching TRBD1. With 3 bases clipped from V and 7 bases from J, the junction kept 6 bases outside the gene matches. Germline V gene sequence: CDR1 SGHVS, CDR2 FQNEAQ. CDR3 length: 15 residues. The CDR3 DNA reads TGTGCCAGCAGCTTCGGGACAGACGGCAATTCACCCCTCCACTTT. It is translated as CASSFGTDGNSPLHF.

The rearrangement joins TRBV5-1 to TRBJ2-1, with 8 bases fitting TRBD2. CDR1 is SGHRS, CDR2 YFSETQ, per germline. J was trimmed by 4 bases and V by 4 bases; bases with no gene match: 7. This CDR3 is 15 amino acids long. DNA of the CDR3: TGCGCCAGCAGCCCCGGGGGGGCCCAATACAATGAGCAGTTCTTC. Translating it yields CASSPGGAQYNEQFF.

V is TRBV7-3 and J is TRBJ1-5; D remains ambiguous. Germline values: CDR1 SGHTA, CDR2 FQGTGA. The CDR3 extends over 14 amino acids. With 0 bases removed from V and 6 bases from J, the gap between germline ends came to 9 bases. The DNA for the CDR3 is TGTGCCAGCAGCTTAACTCCGGTAACTCAGCCCCAGCATTTT. Residues: CASSLTPVTQPQHF.

V and J are TRBV11-2 and TRBJ2-5; no clear D. This CDR3 spans 11 amino acids. Between the trimmed V and J ends, which lost 5 bases and 3 bases, there was a span of 4 bases. Germline V gene sequence: CDR1 SGHAT, CDR2 FQNNGV. CDR3 sequence reads: CASSPEETQYF. CDR3 nucleotide sequence: TGTGCCAGCAGCCCCGAAGAGACCCAGTACTTC. The full variable domain, with the rest looked up from reference TRBV11-2 and TRBJ2-5, is EAGVAQSPRYKIIEKRQSVAFWCNPISGHATLYWYQQILGQGPKLLIQFQNNGVVDDSQLPKDRFSAERLKGVDSTLKIQPAKLEDSAVYLCASSPEETQYFGPGTRLLVL.

In DNA form, the CDR3 reads TGTGCCAGCCGAGAGACTAGCACAGATACGCAGTATTTT. Encoded protein: CASRETSTDTQYF. V is TRBV6-5 and J is TRBJ2-3, with D hard to call. The CDR3 has 13 amino acids. Looked up from germline, CDR1 is MNHEY and CDR2 is SVGAGI. The germline V and J ends were trimmed by 8 bases and 0 bases, with 9 bases remaining between them.

This clone was detected only once. The rearrangement links TRBV2 to TRBJ2-5; D remains ambiguous. The ends were cut back, 7 bases at V and 5 bases at J, with 17 bases in the middle. CDR1 is SNHLY and CDR2 is FYNNEI in the germline V gene. This CDR3 spans 14 amino acids. CDR3 nucleotide sequence: TGTGCCAGCATGAGAGAGAGAGCCATGGAGACCCAGTACTTC. Translating it yields CASMRERAMETQYF.

This clone was observed a single time. The chain combines TRBV6-1 with TRBJ2-3; D call uncertain. CDR1 MNHNS and CDR2 SASEGT come from the germline V gene. The V gene lost 7 bases and the J gene lost 1 base, with 6 bases spanning the gap. The CDR3 is 12 residues long. CDR3 bases: TGTGCCAGCAACTTTGGCACAGATACGCAGTATTTT. Its protein is CASNFGTDTQYF.

This rearrangement joins TRBV6-1 to TRBJ1-5, with a weak D call TRBD1 (5 bases). Germline V gene data show CDR1 as MNHNS and CDR2 as SASEGT. This CDR3 is 13 amino acids long. V dropped 6 bases and J dropped 6 bases, with 12 bases sitting between them. The CDR3 DNA is TGTGCCAGCAGGGAGGGGAACGGTCAGCCCCAGCATTTT. It codes for CASREGNGQPQHF.

The V gene is TRBV5-5, the J gene TRBJ1-1; TRBD1 agrees at 7 bases. This CDR3 is 15 amino acids long. The germline V gene encodes CDR1 SGHKS and CDR2 YYEKEE (reference sequence). Unmatched junction bases numbered 12, after V lost 4 bases and J lost 6 bases. This chain's CDR3 is CASSPWGDRAAEAFF. As DNA, the CDR3 is TGTGCCAGCAGCCCCTGGGGAGACAGGGCGGCTGAAGCTTTCTTT.

The chain employs TRBV5-4 and TRBJ1-1, with a weak D call TRBD1 (5 bases). Germline CDR1 reads SGHNT; CDR2 reads YYREEE (reference sequence). This CDR3 is 14 amino acids long. V gave up 7 bases and J gave up 1 base, with 14 bases separating them. CDR3 bases: TGTGCCAGCTGGGGCAGGCTAGGGAACACTGAAGCTTTCTTT. This sequence encodes CASWGRLGNTEAFF.

This chain links TRBV19 with TRBJ2-5; the D gene is possibly TRBD2 (5 bases). CDR3 size: 16 residues. Germline loops: CDR1 LNHDA, CDR2 SQIVND (reference sequence). V was pared by 6 bases and J by 1 base, with 18 bases between. The CDR3 region has the DNA TGTGCCAGTAGCTTTTTGGCTAGCCCACTCCAAGAGACCCAGTACTTC. This encodes CASSFLASPLQETQYF.

The CDR3 reads CASSLADPSRDIQYF. The CDR3 DNA is TGCGCCAGCAGCTTGGCCGACCCCTCCCGGGACATTCAGTACTTC. V is TRBV5-1 and J is TRBJ2-4, with D unclear. Between the trimmed V and J ends, which lost 0 bases and 8 bases, there was a span of 15 bases. This CDR3 spans 15 amino acids. CDR1 SGHRS and CDR2 YFSETQ come from the germline V gene.

The gene calls are TRBV5-4 and TRBJ2-5, with 8 nucleotides matching TRBD2. V trimming: 0 bases; J trimming: 5 bases; junction bases outside the gene matches: 9. Germline values: CDR1 SGHNT, CDR2 YYREEE (reference sequence). The CDR3 is 16 amino acids. CDR3 DNA sequence: TGTGCCAGCAGCTTGGCGGGCGGGGGGAACTATGAGACCCAGTACTTC. Translation: CASSLAGGGNYETQYF.

V usage is TRBV6-5 and J usage is TRBJ1-2; 7 nucleotides match TRBD1. This CDR3 contains 12 residues. V lost 8 bases, J lost 4 bases, and 4 bases stayed unmatched. Per germline, CDR1 MNHEY and CDR2 SVGAGI. For the CDR3, the DNA is TGTGCCAGCGGACAGGCTCCCTATGGCTACACCTTC. It encodes CASGQAPYGYTF.

V is TRBV18 and J is TRBJ2-7; no definite D call. There are 12 residues in the CDR3. Germline CDR1 reads KGHSH; CDR2 reads LQKENI. The V end lost 6 bases, the J end lost 0 bases, and 6 bases lay between the germline ends. This CDR3 reads CASSRSSYEQYF. The CDR3 DNA reads as TGTGCCAGCTCTCGTAGCTCCTACGAGCAGTACTTC.

V gene TRBV4-3 combines with J gene TRBJ1-5; the match to TRBD1 covers 10 bases. The germline gives CDR1 LGHNA, CDR2 YSLEER. This CDR3 is built from 18 residues. V shed 3 bases, J shed 2 bases, and the junction held 10 bases outside the gene matches. The CDR3 sequence is CASSHGTGDLLGNQPQHF. CDR3 in DNA: TGCGCCAGCAGCCACGGGACAGGGGATCTCCTTGGCAATCAGCCCCAGCATTTT.